Listed below are T cell receptor beta chains from one sample, sequenced in a study of cytomegalovirus exposure and HLA in healthy donors. Here immunoSEQ multiplex PCR was the method, and the copy in TCRdb shows in-frame clones only, minus some. This repertoire shows around 70,000 clones, about 75% found once; its top ten account for 4.9%. Sequencing input: PBMCs. Receptors originate from a man between 60 and 70 years old in good health and CMV-seropositive. CDR3s include the opening cysteine and the closing phenylalanine or tryptophan. A D gene is named only where the DNA matches it firmly. Expanded clones get a size class; other rows say once, few or many, or leave the size out.

TGTGCCACTCGGGAGGGACTAGGGGCGTTCTTC	CATREGLGAFF	11	TRBV6-1	TRBJ2-1	.	TRBD2
TGTGCCAGCAGCGTAGAAGGGACTAGCGCTTATACGCAGTATTTT	CASSVEGTSAYTQYF	15	TRBV9	TRBJ2-3	.	TRBD2
TGTGCCAGCAGCCCCGGTGGAGGGCTCGAGCAGTACTTC	CASSPGGGLEQYF	13	TRBV7-8	TRBJ2-7	.	.
TGTGCCAGCAGCTTAGTGGGGGCCGGAGAGACCCAGTACTTC	CASSLVGAGETQYF	14	TRBV7-6	TRBJ2-5	.	.
TGTGCCAGCTCACCTCAGTCGGGACTAGCGAGAGAGACCCAGTACTTC	CASSPQSGLARETQYF	16	TRBV18	TRBJ2-5	.	TRBD2
TGTGCCAGCAGCCAACCGACTCTAGCGGGAGCCGACGATGAGCAGTTCTTC	CASSQPTLAGADDEQFF	17	TRBV4-2	TRBJ2-1	.	TRBD2
TGTGCCAGCAGTACAGGAGCCAGCTCCTACGAGCAGTACTTC	CASSTGASSYEQYF	14	TRBV2	TRBJ2-7	.	.
TGTGCCAGTAGCCTAAGCGGACAGGGGGCTGGCTCCTATAATTCACCCCTCCACTTT	CASSLSGQGAGSYNSPLHF	19	TRBV19	TRBJ1-6	.	TRBD1
TGTGCCAGCAGTCTCTCTATGAACACTGAAGCTTTCTTT	CASSLSMNTEAFF	13	TRBV2	TRBJ1-1	.	.
TGTGCCAGCAGCTCTGGGGGCCCTGAAGCTTTCTTT	CASSSGGPEAFF	12	TRBV5-4	TRBJ1-1	.	.
TGCGCCAGCAGCCAAGCTCGCGCGGTCAATCAGCCCCAGCATTTT	CASSQARAVNQPQHF	15	TRBV4-1	TRBJ1-5	.	.
TGTGCCAGCAGTGAACGACTAGCGGGAGGAGAGCAGTACTTC	CASSERLAGGEQYF	14	TRBV2	TRBJ2-7	.	TRBD2
TGTGCCAGCAGTGCAGCGGGTTACCAAGAGACCCAGTACTTC	CASSAAGYQETQYF	14	TRBV6-5	TRBJ2-5	.	.
TGTGCCAGCAGCTTCAGGGGTCGAGGTCGGGATGAGCAGTTCTTC	CASSFRGRGRDEQFF	15	TRBV7-9	TRBJ2-1	.	.
TGTGCCAGCAGCCCCCGGAGGGGGACAGCTTCCTACGAGCAGTACTTC	CASSPRRGTASYEQYF	16	TRBV7-9	TRBJ2-7	.	.
TGTGCCAGCAGCGTGGGCGGGGGGTCCTACAATGAGCAGTTCTTC	CASSVGGGSYNEQFF	15	TRBV9	TRBJ2-1	.	TRBD2
TGTGCCAGCAGTTTAGCTGACTACGAGCAGTACTTC	CASSLADYEQYF	12	TRBV28	TRBJ2-7	.	.
TGTGCCAGCAGTTACTCGGGGGGGCCGGATAATGAGCAGTTCTTC	CASSYSGGPDNEQFF	15	TRBV6-5	TRBJ2-1	.	.
TGTGCCAGCAAAAAGCGGGGGAAAACAGGGAACACTGAAGCTTTCTTT	CASKKRGKTGNTEAFF	16	TRBV2	TRBJ1-1	.	.
TGCGCCAGCAGCTCTACTGGCAATGAGCAGTTCTTC	CASSSTGNEQFF	12	TRBV5-1	TRBJ2-1	.	.
TGTGCCAGCATGTTGCCTCCCGGGACAGGGGACGAGGGGGTTCAGCCCCAGCATTTT	CASMLPPGTGDEGVQPQHF	19	TRBV28	TRBJ1-5	few	TRBD1
TGTGCCAGCAATCCCGACTGGAACACTGAAGCTTTCTTT	CASNPDWNTEAFF	13	TRBV6-1	TRBJ1-1	.	.
TGTGCCAGCAGCCAAAACGACTACGAGCAGTACTTC	CASSQNDYEQYF	12	TRBV4-2	TRBJ2-7	.	.
TGTGCCTGGGACAGGGGTATTAGCTATGGCTACACCTTC	CAWDRGISYGYTF	13	TRBV30	TRBJ1-2	.	TRBD1
TGTGCCTGGAGTTACGACAGGGCCGGCGAGCAGTACTTC	CAWSYDRAGEQYF	13	TRBV30	TRBJ2-7	.	TRBD1
TGCGCCAGCAGCTTGGACATCTACGAGCAGTACTTC	CASSLDIYEQYF	12	TRBV5-1	TRBJ2-7	.	.
TGTGCCAGCAGTCGAAGCCCCGGGACTAGCGGGAGGCCGGACTACAATGAGCAGTTCTTC	CASSRSPGTSGRPDYNEQFF	20	TRBV6-4	TRBJ2-1	.	TRBD2
TGTGCCAGCAGCTTACAGGGCAGCAACAATGAGCAGTTCTTC	CASSLQGSNNEQFF	14	TRBV11-3	TRBJ2-1	.	.
TGTGCCAGCAGCCCCGGGACTAGAGGGCAGTTCTTC	CASSPGTRGQFF	12	TRBV7-9	TRBJ2-1	few	TRBD2
TGTGCCAGCAGAGGACTAGCGGGAGAGACCGGGGAGCTGTTTTTT	CASRGLAGETGELFF	15	TRBV6-1	TRBJ2-2	.	TRBD2
TGTGCCAGCAGCTTGGCCTATGAGCAGTTCTTC	CASSLAYEQFF	11	TRBV5-6	TRBJ2-1	.	.
TGTGCCAGCAGCCTCCGGCCGGGACTTCCGCACAATGAGCAGTTCTTC	CASSLRPGLPHNEQFF	16	TRBV7-3	TRBJ2-1	.	.
TGTGCCAGCAGGACAGGGGGCGTCACTGAAGCTTTCTTT	CASRTGGVTEAFF	13	TRBV27	TRBJ1-1	.	TRBD1
TGTGCCTGGAGTGGGAGGAGCGGGAGAATCTATGAGCAGTTCTTC	CAWSGRSGRIYEQFF	15	TRBV30	TRBJ2-1	.	TRBD2
TGTGCCATCAGTGAGCGGGACAGCTATGGCTACACCTTC	CAISERDSYGYTF	13	TRBV10-3	TRBJ1-2	.	TRBD1
TGTGCCAGCAGTTTGAAGAGAACAGGGGGCGGGGAGACCCAGTACTTC	CASSLKRTGGGETQYF	16	TRBV6-8	TRBJ2-5	.	TRBD1
TGCGCCAGCAGCCAAGGGGATACAGGGGTCAGGGAGCAGTTCTTC	CASSQGDTGVREQFF	15	TRBV4-1	TRBJ2-1	.	TRBD1
TGTGCCAGCAGCCCTAGCGGGGGGGCCTCCTACGAGCAGTACTTC	CASSPSGGASYEQYF	15	TRBV9	TRBJ2-7	.	TRBD2
TGTTCCAGCGAGACTAGCGGGTACAATGAGCAGTTCTTC	CSSETSGYNEQFF	13	TRBV7-9	TRBJ2-1	once	TRBD2
TGTGCCAGCAGCCCAACGCGTAACTATGGCCACACCTTC	CASSPTRNYGHTF	13	TRBV7-2	TRBJ1-2	.	.
TGTGCCAGCAGCTTGGGCAGATATAGCAATCAGCCCCAGCATTTT	CASSLGRYSNQPQHF	15	TRBV5-4	TRBJ1-5	once	.
TGTGCCAGCAGCTTACCGGGACAGGGCACCTACGAGCAGTACTTC	CASSLPGQGTYEQYF	15	TRBV7-9	TRBJ2-7	.	TRBD1
TGTGCCAGCAGTGCGGGACAGGCTTACAATGAGCAGTTCTTC	CASSAGQAYNEQFF	14	TRBV6-5	TRBJ2-1	.	TRBD1
TGTGCCAGCAGCTTTTGGGACAGGGGATCGGAAGCTTTCTTT	CASSFWDRGSEAFF	14	TRBV6-5	TRBJ1-1	.	TRBD1